These 23 T cell receptor beta chains were sequenced from one sample in a study of shared clonotypes between healthy human individuals. Positively selected for CCR7, the CD45RO-negative cells used as naive CD8 cells excluded terminally differentiated effector memory CD45RA+ cells. Only in-frame clones appear in the TCRdb table, and some are missing; sequencing was by immunoSEQ multiplex PCR. The sample consists of 750,000 to 1,000,000 clones, 92% of them appearing once. Sequencing was performed on naive CD8+ T cells sorted from blood. The receptors were gathered from a man aged 25-40 years in good health.

The rearrangement joins TRBV27 to TRBJ2-6; D remains ambiguous. V lost 5 bases to trimming and J lost 0 bases, with 11 bases between them. Germline CDR1 is MNHEY and CDR2 is SMNVEV (reference sequence). CDR3 length: 16 residues. In DNA, the CDR3 is TGTGCCAGCAGTGGGATAACCGACTCTGGGGCCAACGTCCTGACTTTC. It yields the protein CASSGITDSGANVLTF.

The gene calls are TRBV6-5 and TRBJ2-7; possibly TRBD2 for D (5 bases). Germline-derived CDR1 and CDR2 are MNHEY and SVGAGI. The length of the CDR3 is 14 residues. Trimming removed 0 bases from V and 2 bases from J, with 8 bases in between. The CDR3 nucleotides read TGTGCCAGCAGTTACTCGAGCGGAGCCTACGAGCAGTACTTC. This gives the protein CASSYSSGAYEQYF.

The chain recombines TRBV7-9 with TRBJ1-4; tentative D call: TRBD1 (6 bases). Germline CDR1 is SEHNR and CDR2 is FQNEAQ (reference sequence). The ends were cut back, 6 bases at V and 5 bases at J, with 16 bases in the middle. The CDR3 runs 15 residues. The CDR3 coding sequence is TGTGCCAGCAGGGGCGGACAGCTAATAAATGAAAAACTGTTTTTT. Its protein is CASRGGQLINEKLFF.

This chain joins TRBV7-9 and TRBJ1-4, with D perhaps matching TRBD1 (6 bases). The CDR3 loop spans 15 amino acids. The germline V gene has CDR1 SEHNR and CDR2 FQNEAQ (reference sequence). V was cut by 5 bases and J by 4 bases, with 14 bases left in between. This chain's CDR3 is CASSPPTGLNEKLFF. The CDR3 DNA reads as TGTGCCAGCAGCCCCCCGACAGGCCTTAATGAAAAACTGTTTTTT.

This chain connects TRBV29-1 to TRBJ1-1; 8 bases match TRBD1. The germline V gene has CDR1 SQVTM and CDR2 ANQGSEA. After removal of 6 bases from V and 7 bases from J, the junction contained 10 bases not matched to a gene. This CDR3 comprises 13 residues. In DNA, the CDR3 is TGCAGCGTCAGACCCACAGGGGGGGGTGAAGCTTTCTTT. Translated: CSVRPTGGGEAFF.

In this sample, this clone turned up once. The V gene is TRBV7-8, the J gene TRBJ1-4, with no clear D. V dropped 5 bases and J dropped 6 bases, with 4 bases sitting between them. The CDR3 runs 11 residues. Germline lookup yields CDR1 SGHVS and CDR2 FQNEAQ. The CDR3 reads CASSDDEKLFF. The CDR3 region has the DNA TGTGCCAGCAGCGATGATGAAAAACTGTTTTTT.

A word on this clone: Other DNA sequences in this specimen translate into the identical CDR3. The chain employs TRBV27 and TRBJ2-7; 9 nucleotides line up with TRBD1. Trimming cost V 2 bases and J 5 bases; bases outside gene matches: 1. The CDR3 extends over 13 amino acids. Germline V lookup: CDR1 MNHEY, CDR2 SMNVEV (reference sequence). In nucleotides, the CDR3 is TGTGCCAGCAGTTTAGGACAGGGGAACGAGCAGTACTTC. It is translated as CASSLGQGNEQYF.

J is TRBJ1-5 and V is TRBV6-4; no clear D gene. There are 14 residues in the CDR3. Per germline, CDR1 MRHNA and CDR2 SNTAGT. V gave up 3 bases and J gave up 0 bases, with 6 bases separating them. This CDR3 is CASSEKYSNQPQHF. The CDR3 DNA sequence: TGTGCCAGCAGTGAAAAGTATAGCAATCAGCCCCAGCATTTT.

The chain recombines TRBV19 with TRBJ2-1; TRBD2 agrees at 9 bases. The CDR3 has 15 amino acids. Looked up from germline, CDR1 is LNHDA and CDR2 is SQIVND (reference sequence). Trimming cost V 9 bases and J 0 bases; bases outside gene matches: 6. CDR3 DNA: TGTGCCAGCCGACTTAGCGGGAGCTCCTACAATGAGCAGTTCTTC. It specifies CASRLSGSSYNEQFF.

The chain combines TRBV9 with TRBJ2-7; TRBD2 aligns across 11 bases. CDR3 length: 14 amino acids. Germline V lookup: CDR1 SGDLS, CDR2 YYNGEE. Germline trimming cut 5 bases from V and 2 bases from J; bases unmatched to any gene: 3. The CDR3 is CASSLAGGAYEQYF. The CDR3 nucleotides read TGTGCCAGCAGTTTAGCGGGAGGGGCCTACGAGCAGTACTTC.

The rearrangement joins TRBV6-1 to TRBJ1-4, with TRBD1 as a possible D gene (5 bases). The CDR3 totals 15 residues. V dropped 3 bases and J dropped 4 bases, with 12 bases sitting between them. Germline V lookup: CDR1 MNHNS, CDR2 SASEGT. CDR3 nucleotide sequence: TGTGCCAGCAGTGAGTGGGACGGAGGTAATGAAAAACTGTTTTTT. It specifies CASSEWDGGNEKLFF.

This sequence joins TRBV7-9 and TRBJ2-1; D unresolved. CDR3 size: 13 residues. Deletions cut 3 bases from V and 10 bases from J, with 13 bases between. Germline CDR1 reads SEHNR; CDR2 reads FQNEAQ (reference sequence). The DNA of the CDR3 is TGTGCCAGCAGCTTCGGCTCAACTGCGGAGCAGTTCTTC. Its translation: CASSFGSTAEQFF.

The chain joins TRBV25-1 to TRBJ2-7; D tentatively fits TRBD1 or TRBD2 (5 bases each). The CDR3 is 16 residues long. Trimming removed 3 bases at V and 1 base at J, with 16 bases between. CDR1 is MGHDK and CDR2 is SYGVNS in the germline V gene. This CDR3 reads CASSDFNGAISYEQYF. CDR3 DNA sequence: TGTGCCAGCAGTGACTTTAACGGGGCCATTTCCTACGAGCAGTACTTC.

This rearrangement joins TRBV6-5 to TRBJ2-7; weak D call: TRBD1 (5 bases). There are 14 residues in the CDR3. CDR1 is MNHEY and CDR2 is SVGAGI in the germline V gene. V lost 0 bases and J 2 bases, leaving 8 bases between the germline ends. In DNA, the CDR3 is TGTGCCAGCAGTTACTCTCCAGGGACCTACGAGCAGTACTTC. Protein: CASSYSPGTYEQYF.

The chain combines TRBV4-1 with TRBJ2-1; TRBD1 or TRBD2 may be the D gene (5 bases each). Trimming took off 1 base at V and 7 bases at J, with 23 bases between the two ends. Germline loops: CDR1 MGHRA, CDR2 YSYEKL. The CDR3 is made up of 18 amino acids. This chain's CDR3 is CASSQGGGFRAGWNEQFF. Here the CDR3 DNA reads TGCGCCAGCAGCCAAGGTGGAGGATTTCGGGCAGGGTGGAATGAGCAGTTCTTC.

This chain uses TRBV6-6 with TRBJ2-7; the D is unclear. The germline V gene has CDR1 MNHNY and CDR2 SVGAGI (reference sequence). This CDR3 is built from 12 residues. V was trimmed by 6 bases and J by 2 bases, leaving 8 bases between them. The CDR3 DNA follows: TGTGCCAGCAGCGACGTGACCTACGAGCAGTACTTC. Its protein product is CASSDVTYEQYF.

The chain couples TRBV27 to TRBJ1-1, with 8 positions matching TRBD1. Germline values: CDR1 MNHEY, CDR2 SMNVEV (reference sequence). Trimming cost V 5 bases and J 14 bases; bases outside gene matches: 16. The CDR3 is 14 residues long. Here the CDR3 reads CASSPHSSRGQSFF. CDR3 sequence (DNA): TGTGCCAGCAGTCCCCACTCCAGCAGGGGGCAATCCTTCTTT.

This chain connects TRBV27 to TRBJ1-3; D may be TRBD1 (6 bases). V gave up 7 bases and J gave up 2 bases, with 12 bases separating them. The CDR3 extends over 14 amino acids. From germline, CDR1 is MNHEY and CDR2 SMNVEV (reference sequence). CDR3 sequence reads: CASTEGVAGNTIYF. Written as DNA, the CDR3 is TGTGCCAGCACAGAGGGGGTGGCTGGAAACACCATATATTTT.

The chain couples TRBV30 to TRBJ2-7; TRBD2 agrees at 7 bases. Germline assignment: CDR1 GTSNPN and CDR2 SVGIG (reference sequence). This CDR3 comprises 14 residues. Losses at the gene ends were 1 base for V and 6 bases for J; bases not matched to a gene: 9. CDR3: CAWSEFTERGEQYF. As DNA, the CDR3 is TGTGCCTGGAGTGAATTTACTGAGCGGGGCGAGCAGTACTTC.

This chain connects TRBV7-7 to TRBJ2-5, with 15 bases identical to TRBD2. CDR3 size: 15 residues. The germline V gene has CDR1 SSHAT and CDR2 FNYEAQ (reference sequence). The V gene end was trimmed by 1 base and the J gene end by 8 bases; junction bases not matched to a gene: 2. The DNA for the CDR3 is TGTGCCAGCAGCTTAGGGGGACTAGCGGGAGGAACCCAGTACTTC. Amino acid sequence: CASSLGGLAGGTQYF.

The V and J genes are TRBV9 and TRBJ2-2, with TRBD2 matching 10 bases. This CDR3 is 14 amino acids long. J lost 7 bases, V lost 3 bases, and 3 bases had no gene match. Looked up from germline, CDR1 is SGDLS and CDR2 is YYNGEE. The CDR3 is CASSGTSGIGELFF. The CDR3, as DNA: TGTGCCAGCAGCGGGACTAGCGGCATCGGGGAGCTGTTTTTT.

This chain connects TRBV6-1 to TRBJ1-3, with 10 bases matching TRBD1. This CDR3 contains 17 residues. V lost 2 bases, J lost 1 base, and 5 bases stayed unmatched. Germline V gives CDR1 MNHNS, CDR2 SASEGT. The CDR3 DNA is TGTGCCAGCAGTGAATGGGGACAGGGGATATCTGGAAACACCATATATTTT. It encodes CASSEWGQGISGNTIYF.

The J gene is TRBJ1-5, the V gene TRBV5-6; the D gene is possibly TRBD1 (5 bases). Germline V gene lookup returns CDR1 SGHDT and CDR2 YYEEEE. The CDR3 contains 19 residues. Trimming left V 4 bases short and J 5 bases short, with 28 bases between. The DNA for the CDR3 is TGTGCCAGCAGCCCAGGGCCGGGCCCACAAGATCCCGGCCATCAGCCCCAGCATTTT. The encoded protein is CASSPGPGPQDPGHQPQHF.